Listed here are 16 T cell receptor beta chains from one sample, sequenced in a study of cytomegalovirus exposure and HLA in healthy donors. The PCR used 60 Vbeta and 13 Jbeta primers. TCRdb's copy holds only in-frame clones and misses some; the assay was immunoSEQ multiplex PCR. The sample includes some 150,000 clones, over 65% of them seen just once. The sample comprised PBMCs. The source of these receptors is a female donor in good health and CMV-seropositive.

V gene TRBV28 combines with J gene TRBJ2-7, with 10 bases identical to TRBD1. CDR3 size: 15 residues. The germline CDR1 and CDR2 sequences are MDHEN and SYDVKM. Trimming at V came to 4 bases and at J to 3 bases, leaving 6 bases not matched to a gene. The CDR3 sequence is CASSSPGQGYYEQYF. CDR3 DNA sequence: TGTGCCAGCAGTTCACCGGGACAGGGGTACTACGAGCAGTACTTC.

The V gene is TRBV10-2, the J gene TRBJ2-4; D is possibly TRBD1 (5 bases). Trimming left V 7 bases short and J 8 bases short, with 12 bases between. The CDR3 covers 12 residues. Germline CDR1 WSHSY, CDR2 SAAADI. The CDR3 DNA follows: TGCGCCAGCAAGGGGCGTTCTGACATTCAGTACTTC. Translating it yields CASKGRSDIQYF.

This clone has just a few counts. As DNA, the CDR3 is TGCGCCAGCAGCCAAGAATTACGACTAGCGGGGGGGACCTACGAGCAGTACTTC. Encoded protein: CASSQELRLAGGTYEQYF. The chain has TRBV4-1 and TRBJ2-7; TRBD2 matches 14 bases. CDR1 and CDR2 from the germline V gene are MGHRA and YSYEKL. Trimming removed 0 bases from V and 2 bases from J; junction bases left unmatched: 6. The CDR3 is 18 residues long.

This chain connects TRBV18 to TRBJ1-2, with 8 positions matching TRBD1. The CDR3 has 14 residues. CDR1 is KGHSH and CDR2 is LQKENI in the germline V gene. Trimming took 4 bases from V and 7 from J; bases not matched to a gene: 8. The CDR3: CASSRQGLAGGYTF. CDR3 coding DNA: TGTGCCAGCTCACGACAGGGGCTCGCTGGTGGCTACACCTTC.

In its sample, this clone was seen a few times. The chain uses TRBV11-2 and TRBJ2-2, with TRBD1 as a possible D gene (6 bases). CDR3 length equals 15 residues. Per germline, CDR1 SGHAT and CDR2 FQNNGV. V lost 5 bases to trimming and J lost 4 bases, with 14 bases between them. The CDR3 here is CASSEGGGGTGELFF. In DNA form, the CDR3 reads TGTGCCAGCAGCGAAGGGGGTGGGGGCACCGGGGAGCTGTTTTTT.

This rearrangement joins TRBV5-1 to TRBJ1-2; 7 positions agree with TRBD1. The length of the CDR3 is 17 residues. Germline CDR1 reads SGHRS; CDR2 reads YFSETQ. After removal of 5 bases from V and 6 bases from J, the junction contained 19 bases not matched to a gene. The CDR3 DNA is TGCGCCAGCAGTAGGGGTTCAGCGACAGGGCTAGGAGATGGCTACACCTTC. This gives the protein CASSRGSATGLGDGYTF.

The chain links TRBV7-7 to TRBJ2-7; 10 nucleotides align to TRBD2. The CDR3 is 14 residues long. CDR1 is SSHAT and CDR2 is FNYEAQ in the germline V gene (reference sequence). The V gene end was trimmed by 5 bases and the J gene end by 6 bases; junction bases not matched to a gene: 7. The CDR3 DNA follows: TGTGCCAGCAGCAAAGGGGGACTAGCGACCGAGCAGTACTTC. Translation gives CASSKGGLATEQYF.

The chain combines TRBV5-1 with TRBJ2-7; weak D call: TRBD2 (6 bases). The V end lost 5 bases, the J end lost 5 bases, and 14 bases lay between the germline ends. Germline assignment: CDR1 SGHRS and CDR2 YFSETQ. The CDR3 loop spans 13 amino acids. DNA of the CDR3: TGCGCCAGCAGGGGAGGTAGGGTTGACGAGCAGTACTTC. Translated, it gives CASRGGRVDEQYF.

This chain links TRBV6-1 with TRBJ1-1, with D possibly being TRBD1 (6 bases). Germline V CDR1 and CDR2: MNHNS, SASEGT. The CDR3 extends over 14 amino acids. Between the trimmed V and J ends, which lost 6 bases and 3 bases, there was a span of 14 bases. CDR3 sequence reads: CASRMTGADTEAFF. CDR3 sequence (DNA): TGTGCCAGCAGAATGACAGGAGCAGACACTGAAGCTTTCTTT.

The rearrangement uses TRBV5-5 and TRBJ1-5, with D unclear. The germline V gene has CDR1 SGHKS and CDR2 YYEKEE (reference sequence). V was pared by 1 base and J by 0 bases, with 8 bases between. The CDR3 covers 15 residues. CDR3 sequence: CASSLYGNSNQPQHF. CDR3 DNA: TGTGCCAGCAGCTTGTACGGGAATAGCAATCAGCCCCAGCATTTT.

This clone was counted only a few times. The chain links TRBV5-6 to TRBJ1-1; D might be TRBD1 (6 bases). The germline CDR1 and CDR2 sequences are SGHDT and YYEEEE. The V and J ends lost 1 base and 6 bases respectively, with 13 bases between them. CDR3 length: 14 amino acids. The CDR3 loop reads CASSLFQGIAEAFF. The CDR3 DNA reads TGTGCCAGCAGCTTGTTTCAGGGGATCGCTGAAGCTTTCTTT.

The V gene is TRBV5-1, the J gene TRBJ2-1; no firm D call. V lost 2 bases to trimming and J lost 10 bases, with 10 bases between them. Germline V gives CDR1 SGHRS, CDR2 YFSETQ. There are 12 residues in the CDR3. CDR3 in amino acids: CASSFGGTEQFF. CDR3 DNA: TGCGCCAGCAGCTTCGGCGGAACCGAGCAGTTCTTC. The full variable domain, with the rest looked up from reference TRBV5-1 and TRBJ2-1, is KAGVTQTPRYLIKTRGQQVTLSCSPISGHRSVSWYQQTPGQGLQFLFEYFSETQRNKGNFPGRFSGRQFSNSRSEMNVSTLELGDSALYLCASSFGGTEQFFGPGTRLTVL.

The rearrangement uses TRBV19 and TRBJ1-5, with 9 bases that match TRBD1. Trimming at V came to 4 bases and at J to 4 bases, leaving 5 bases not matched to a gene. Looked up from germline, CDR1 is LNHDA and CDR2 is SQIVND (reference sequence). The CDR3 length is 15 residues. This chain's CDR3 is CASSRGQGRNQPQHF. CDR3 coding DNA: TGTGCCAGTAGTAGAGGACAGGGGAGAAATCAGCCCCAGCATTTT.

This clone occurred a few times. This chain links TRBV2 with TRBJ1-4, with D possibly matching TRBD1 (6 bases). Trimming removed 7 bases at V and 8 bases at J, with 14 bases between. This CDR3 region has 13 residues. Germline CDR1 SNHLY, CDR2 FYNNEI. In nucleotides, the CDR3 is TGTGCCAGCACGTCCCGACAGGTAGAAAAACTGTTTTTT. Encoded protein: CASTSRQVEKLFF. The whole variable domain, filled in from reference TRBV2 and TRBJ1-4, reads EPEVTQTPSHQVTQMGQEVILRCVPISNHLYFYWYRQILGQKVEFLVSFYNNEISEKSEIFDDQFSVERPDGSNFTLKIRSTKLEDSAMYFCASTSRQVEKLFFGSGTQLSVL.

This chain connects TRBV2 to TRBJ2-2, with D uncertain. V was trimmed by 7 bases and J by 3 bases, leaving 6 bases between them. The CDR3 contains 12 residues. Germline V gene sequence: CDR1 SNHLY, CDR2 FYNNEI. The CDR3 spells CASKEYTGELFF. Here the CDR3 DNA reads TGTGCCAGCAAAGAGTACACCGGGGAGCTGTTTTTT.

The rearrangement joins TRBV7-6 to TRBJ2-7; 7 nucleotides match TRBD1. V gave up 0 bases and J gave up 5 bases; unmatched junction bases: 7. The CDR3 sequence is 15 residues long. Looked up from germline, CDR1 is SGHVS and CDR2 is FNYEAQ. For the CDR3, the DNA is TGTGCCAGCAGCTTAGCGAGGGGGCCGATGGACGAGCAGTACTTC. Amino acids: CASSLARGPMDEQYF.